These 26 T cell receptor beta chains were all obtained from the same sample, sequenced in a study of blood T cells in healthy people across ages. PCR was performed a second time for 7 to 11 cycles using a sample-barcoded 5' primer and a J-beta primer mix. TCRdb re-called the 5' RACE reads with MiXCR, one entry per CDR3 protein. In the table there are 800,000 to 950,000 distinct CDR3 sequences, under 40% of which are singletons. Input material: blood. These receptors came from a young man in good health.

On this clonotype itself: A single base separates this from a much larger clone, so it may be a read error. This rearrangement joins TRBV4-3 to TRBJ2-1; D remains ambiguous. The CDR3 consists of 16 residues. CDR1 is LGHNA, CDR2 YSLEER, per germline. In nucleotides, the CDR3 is TGCGCCAGCAGCCAAGAATTCGCCCGAGCCTACAGTGAGCAGTTCTTC. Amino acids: CASSQEFARAYSEQFF.

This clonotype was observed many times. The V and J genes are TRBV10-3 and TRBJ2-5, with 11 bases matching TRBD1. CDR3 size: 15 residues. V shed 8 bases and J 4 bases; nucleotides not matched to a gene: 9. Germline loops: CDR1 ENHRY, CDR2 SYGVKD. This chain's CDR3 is CAISHPGTGGETQYF. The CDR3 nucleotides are TGTGCCATCTCTCATCCCGGGACAGGGGGAGAGACCCAGTACTTC.

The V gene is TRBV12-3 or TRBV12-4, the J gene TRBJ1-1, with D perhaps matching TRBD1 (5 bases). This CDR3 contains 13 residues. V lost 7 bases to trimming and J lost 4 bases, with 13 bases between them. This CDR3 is CASIPFQGTEAFF. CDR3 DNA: TGTGCCAGCATCCCGTTCCAGGGCACTGAAGCTTTCTTT.

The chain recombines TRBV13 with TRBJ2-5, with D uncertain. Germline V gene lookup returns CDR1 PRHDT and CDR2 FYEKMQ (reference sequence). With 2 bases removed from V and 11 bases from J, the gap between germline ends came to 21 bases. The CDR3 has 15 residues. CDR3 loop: CASSLYAVAYNEQYF. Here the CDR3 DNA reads TGTGCCAGCAGCTTATATGCGGTGGCCTACAATGAGCAGTACTTC.

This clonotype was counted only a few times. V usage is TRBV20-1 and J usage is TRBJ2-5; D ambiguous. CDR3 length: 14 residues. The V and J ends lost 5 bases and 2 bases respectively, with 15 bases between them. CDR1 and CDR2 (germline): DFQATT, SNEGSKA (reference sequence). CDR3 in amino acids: CSARSGPRQETQYF. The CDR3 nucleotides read TGCAGTGCTCGATCCGGACCCCGACAAGAGACCCAGTACTTC.

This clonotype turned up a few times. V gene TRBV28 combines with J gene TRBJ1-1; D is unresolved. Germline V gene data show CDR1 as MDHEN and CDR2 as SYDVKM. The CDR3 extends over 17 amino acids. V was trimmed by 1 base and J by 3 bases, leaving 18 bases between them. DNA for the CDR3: TGTGCCAGCAGTTTATTTAGTCTGAGGCTAACGGACACTGAAGCTTTCTTT. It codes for CASSLFSLRLTDTEAFF. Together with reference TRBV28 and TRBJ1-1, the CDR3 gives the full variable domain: DVKVTQSSRYLVKRTGEKVFLECVQDMDHENMFWYRQDPGLGLRLIYFSYDVKMKEKGDIPEGYSVSREKKERFSLILESASTNQTSMYLCASSLFSLRLTDTEAFFGQGTRLTVV.

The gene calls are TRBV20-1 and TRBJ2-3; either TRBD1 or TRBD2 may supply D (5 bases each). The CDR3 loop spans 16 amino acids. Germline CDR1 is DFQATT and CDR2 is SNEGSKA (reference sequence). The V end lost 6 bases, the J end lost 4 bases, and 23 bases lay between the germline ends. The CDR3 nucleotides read TGCAGTGCAAGGGGATTGGTGGGGGATGCGGCAGATACGCAGTATTTT. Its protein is CSARGLVGDAADTQYF.

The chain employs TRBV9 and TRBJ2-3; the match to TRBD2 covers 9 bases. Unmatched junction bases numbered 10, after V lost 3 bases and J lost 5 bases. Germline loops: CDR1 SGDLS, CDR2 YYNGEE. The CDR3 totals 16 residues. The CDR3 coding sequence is TGTGCCAGCAGCGCAGCCCCTAGCGGGGTTGGAGATACGCAGTATTTT. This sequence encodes CASSAAPSGVGDTQYF. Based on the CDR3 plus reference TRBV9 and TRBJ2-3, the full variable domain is DSGVTQTPKHLITATGQRVTLRCSPRSGDLSVYWYQQSLDQGLQFLIQYYNGEERAKGNILERFSAQQFPDLHSELNLSSLELGDSALYFCASSAAPSGVGDTQYFGPGTRLTVL.

This chain's CDR3 is CASSQPGLGVDAQYF. CDR3 in DNA: TGTGCCAGCAGCCAGCCGGGACTAGGGGTCGATGCGCAGTATTTT. V and J are TRBV7-3 and TRBJ2-3; 8 bases agree with TRBD2. Germline-derived CDR1 and CDR2 are SGHTA and FQGTGA. Unmatched junction bases numbered 14, after V lost 5 bases and J lost 10 bases. CDR3 length equals 15 residues. Variable domain in full (rest from reference TRBV7-3 and TRBJ2-3): GAGVSQTPSNKVTEKGKYVELRCDPISGHTALYWYRQSLGQGPEFLIYFQGTGAADDSGLPNDRFFAVRPEGSVSTLKIQRTERGDSAVYLCASSQPGLGVDAQYFGPGTRLTVL.

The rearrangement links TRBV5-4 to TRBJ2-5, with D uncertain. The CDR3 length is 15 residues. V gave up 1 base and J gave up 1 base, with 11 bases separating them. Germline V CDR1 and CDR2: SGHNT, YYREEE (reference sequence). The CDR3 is CASSLFGPTQETQYF. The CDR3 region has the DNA TGTGCCAGCAGCTTGTTCGGACCTACCCAAGAGACCCAGTACTTC.

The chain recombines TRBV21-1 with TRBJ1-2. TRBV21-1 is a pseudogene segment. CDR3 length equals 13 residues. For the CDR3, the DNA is TGTGCCAGCAGCAAAGCGAATTGGGGAGGCTACACCTTC. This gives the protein CASSKANWGGYTF.

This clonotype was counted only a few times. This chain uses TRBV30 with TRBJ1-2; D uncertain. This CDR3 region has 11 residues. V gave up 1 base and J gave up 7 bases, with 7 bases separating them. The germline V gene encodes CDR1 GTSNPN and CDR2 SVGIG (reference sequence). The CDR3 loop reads CAWSGGSGYTF. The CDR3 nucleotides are TGTGCCTGGAGTGGAGGATCTGGCTACACCTTC.

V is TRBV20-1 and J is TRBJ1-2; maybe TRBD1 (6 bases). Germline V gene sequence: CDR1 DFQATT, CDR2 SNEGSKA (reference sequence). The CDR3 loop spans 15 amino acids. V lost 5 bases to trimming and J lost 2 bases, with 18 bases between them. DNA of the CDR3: TGCAGTGCTGAAGAGCGGGGGGGGCACAACTATGGCTACACCTTC. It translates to CSAEERGGHNYGYTF.

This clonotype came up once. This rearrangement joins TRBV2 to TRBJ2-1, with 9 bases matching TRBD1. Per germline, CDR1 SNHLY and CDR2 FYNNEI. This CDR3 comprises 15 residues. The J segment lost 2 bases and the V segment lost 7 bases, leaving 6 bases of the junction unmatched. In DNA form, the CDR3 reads TGTGCCAGCACTTGGACAGGGGATACCTACAATGAGCAGTTCTTC. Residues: CASTWTGDTYNEQFF.

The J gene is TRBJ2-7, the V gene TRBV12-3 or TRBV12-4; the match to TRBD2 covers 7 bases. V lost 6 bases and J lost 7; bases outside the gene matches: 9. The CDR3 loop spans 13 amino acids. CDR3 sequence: CASSWGGINEQYF. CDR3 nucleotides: TGTGCCAGCAGCTGGGGGGGGATCAATGAGCAGTACTTC.

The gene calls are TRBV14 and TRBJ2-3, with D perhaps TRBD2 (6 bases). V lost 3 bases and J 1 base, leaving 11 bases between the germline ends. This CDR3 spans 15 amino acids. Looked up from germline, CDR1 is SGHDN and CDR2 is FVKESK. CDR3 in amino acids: CASSQAGLRTDTQYF. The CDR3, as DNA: TGTGCCAGCAGCCAGGCGGGACTCCGCACAGATACGCAGTATTTT.

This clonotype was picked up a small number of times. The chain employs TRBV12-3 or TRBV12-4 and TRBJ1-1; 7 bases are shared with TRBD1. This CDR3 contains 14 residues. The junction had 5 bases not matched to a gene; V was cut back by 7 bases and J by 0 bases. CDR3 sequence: CASTHRGMNTEAFF. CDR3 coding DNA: TGTGCCAGCACCCACAGGGGTATGAACACTGAAGCTTTCTTT.

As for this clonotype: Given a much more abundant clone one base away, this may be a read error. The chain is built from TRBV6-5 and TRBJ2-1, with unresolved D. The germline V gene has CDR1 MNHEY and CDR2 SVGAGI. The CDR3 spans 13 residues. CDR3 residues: CAGSSRTADEQFF. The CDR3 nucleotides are TGTGCCGGCAGTTCTAGAACTGCGGATGAGCAGTTCTTC.

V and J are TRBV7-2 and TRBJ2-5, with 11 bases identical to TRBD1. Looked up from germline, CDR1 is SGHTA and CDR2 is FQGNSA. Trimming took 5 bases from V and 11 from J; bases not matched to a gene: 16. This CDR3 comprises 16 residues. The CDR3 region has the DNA TGTGCCAGCAGCCGGTACCGGGACAGGGGGATAAATGAGCAGTACTTC. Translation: CASSRYRDRGINEQYF.

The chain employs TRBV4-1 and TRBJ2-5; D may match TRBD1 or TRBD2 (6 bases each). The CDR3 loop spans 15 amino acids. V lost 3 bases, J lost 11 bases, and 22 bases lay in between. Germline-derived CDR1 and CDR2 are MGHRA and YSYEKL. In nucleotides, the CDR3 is TGCGCCAGCAGCCACCCATTTGAGGGGGGCAATGAGCAGTACTTC. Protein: CASSHPFEGGNEQYF.

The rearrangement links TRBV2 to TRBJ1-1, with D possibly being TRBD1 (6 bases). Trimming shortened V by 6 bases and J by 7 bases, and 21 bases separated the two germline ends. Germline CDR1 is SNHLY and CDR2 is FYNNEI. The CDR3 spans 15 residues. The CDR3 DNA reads TGTGCCAGCAGATACAGGGTGAGGAATGGTGATGAAGCTTTCTTT. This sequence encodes CASRYRVRNGDEAFF.

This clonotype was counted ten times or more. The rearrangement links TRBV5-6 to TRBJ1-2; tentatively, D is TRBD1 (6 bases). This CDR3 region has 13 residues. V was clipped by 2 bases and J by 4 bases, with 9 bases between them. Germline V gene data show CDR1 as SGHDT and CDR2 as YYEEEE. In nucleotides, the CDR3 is TGTGCCAGCAGCTTTTTACAGGGCTATGGCTACACCTTC. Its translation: CASSFLQGYGYTF. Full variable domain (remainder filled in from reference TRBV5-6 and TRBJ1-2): DAGVTQSPTHLIKTRGQQVTLRCSPKSGHDTVSWYQQALGQGPQFIFQYYEEEERQRGNFPDRFSGHQFPNYSSELNVNALLLGDSALYLCASSFLQGYGYTFGSGTRLTVV.

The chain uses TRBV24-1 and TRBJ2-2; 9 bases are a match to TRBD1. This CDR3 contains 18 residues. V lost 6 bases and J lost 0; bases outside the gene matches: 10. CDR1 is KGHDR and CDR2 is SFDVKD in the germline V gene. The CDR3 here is CATSSRDREWANTGELFF. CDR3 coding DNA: TGTGCCACCAGTTCCCGGGACAGGGAGTGGGCGAACACCGGGGAGCTGTTTTTT.

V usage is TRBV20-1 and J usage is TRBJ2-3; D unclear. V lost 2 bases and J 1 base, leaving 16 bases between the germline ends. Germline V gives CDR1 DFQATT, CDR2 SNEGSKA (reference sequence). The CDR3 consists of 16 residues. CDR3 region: CSARPIRTERTDTQYF. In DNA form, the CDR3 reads TGCAGTGCTAGACCGATACGGACCGAGCGCACAGATACGCAGTATTTT.

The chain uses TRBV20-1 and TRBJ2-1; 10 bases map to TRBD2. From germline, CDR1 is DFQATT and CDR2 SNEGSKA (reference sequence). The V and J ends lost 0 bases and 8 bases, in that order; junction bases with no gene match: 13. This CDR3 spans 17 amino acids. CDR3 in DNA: TGCAGTGCTAGAGACATCCTAGCGGGGGCCCTAGCGTATGAGCAGTTCTTC. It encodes CSARDILAGALAYEQFF.

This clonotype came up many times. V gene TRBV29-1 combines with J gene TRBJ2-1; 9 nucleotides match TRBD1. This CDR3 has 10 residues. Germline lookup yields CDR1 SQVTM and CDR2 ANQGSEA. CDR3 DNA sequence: TGCGGCGGACAGGGGAATGAGCAGTTCTTC. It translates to CGGQGNEQFF.